This TCR delta chain was observed in a study of γδ T cells in repeated Plasmodium falciparum infection. At the level of the study: The natural-infection arm compared Malian children under seasonal malaria with matched Australian children. Malaria-naive adults were infected with P. falciparum NF54 four times over roughly 600 days. Study outcomes and limitations: Repeated controlled infections reportedly drove waves of new clonotype selection in Vdelta2-negative, mostly Vdelta1+, gammadelta repertoires. Malian donors came from one small rural village, predominantly one ethnic group.

TCRdb reapplied CATT to the multiplex PCR reads. The sample includes around 50,000 delta-chain clones, 1.6% of them seen just once. This clone was recorded many times. Antigen specificity is unknown. TCRdb has a much larger clone's protein, which differs at residue 18 from the translation of this DNA, likely because of a read error; what is shown is the protein translated from the DNA. Vgamma9/Vdelta2+ and Vdelta2-negative gammadelta T cells were flow-sorted from PBMC for bulk sequencing. CDR3 length: 20 amino acids. The V gene's germline CDR1 is TSWWSYY and CDR2 QGS. The J gene is uncalled and the V gene is TRDV1; the table's D call, TRDD3, has no DNA check behind it. The receptor was isolated from a pool of human donors (malaria-infected and uninfected, not separated). Sample: gamma-delta T cells from blood. For the CDR3, the DNA is TGTGCTCTTGGGGAACTAGAAAGTCTGGGGGATGGTGGTGTTATCGATAAACCCATCTTT. This codes for CALGELESLGDGGVIDKPIF.